Below, one T cell receptor (beta chain) is given with its context. The antigen is unknown. The beta constant-region primer was an equimolar mix of two oligonucleotides covering TRBC1 and TRBC2. The ligated cDNA underwent four PCR rounds using SP2 and nested alpha and beta constant-region primers. Via MiXCR, TCRdb re-called the UMI-ligation and nested PCR reads, giving one row per CDR3 protein. The profile shows 120,000 to 150,000 distinct CDR3 sequences, about a sixth of them singletons. This record belongs to a study of naive and memory T cell subsets. Study outcomes and limitations: Activation and differentiation may alter RNA-based TCR counts. From naive to CM, EM and EMRA, diversity decreased and Gini increased.

Germline CDR1 ENHRY, CDR2 SYGVKD. CDR3 size: 18 residues. Trimming took 2 bases from V and 6 from J, leaving 25 bases between them. Cells stained for CD3, CD4, CD8, CD45RA, CD27 and viability were sorted into four CD45RA/CD27 subsets. Material for sequencing was naive CD4+ T cells from blood. The clonotype originates from a human donor in good health. This rearrangement joins TRBV10-3 to TRBJ1-2; unclear D gene. CDR3 in amino acids: CAISEPYVVGRGMNGYTF. CDR3 DNA: TGTGCCATCAGTGAGCCTTATGTCGTCGGCCGGGGTATGAATGGCTACACCTTC.